This TCR beta chain was retrieved from a study of beta chain features in type 1 diabetes. Staining for CD45RO/CCR7/CD25/CD127/CD95/CD27 allowed sorting of CD4+ naive, central memory, regulatory and stem cell-like memory cells. The authors obtained over 98% purity in all sorted populations. The CDR3 contains 15 residues. J lost 5 bases, V lost 3 bases, and 2 bases had no gene match. The germline V gene encodes CDR1 SGDLS and CDR2 YYNGEE. The entirety of the isolated RNA underwent reverse transcription, so expressed TCRB transcripts were sequenced. Average reads for naive, central memory and regulatory T cell samples were roughly 3.4 million. Profiled with immunoSEQ multiplex PCR; TCRdb holds only in-frame clones, not every one. Of 250,000 or so clones listed, 25% to 35% are singletons. Findings and caveats of the study: The naive, central memory and Treg TCRB repertoires looked more alike in patients than they did in healthy donors.

With respect to this clone: Its specificity is not known.

This clonotype was obtained from a young man in good health. Specimen: central memory CD4+ T cells from blood. The gene calls are TRBV9 and TRBJ2-2; 12 nucleotides match TRBD2. In DNA, the CDR3 is TGTGCCAGCAGCGGCCTAGCGGGAGGGACCGGGGAGCTGTTTTTT. This gives the protein CASSGLAGGTGELFF. The entire variable domain, with the rest obtained from reference TRBV9 and TRBJ2-2, is as follows: DSGVTQTPKHLITATGQRVTLRCSPRSGDLSVYWYQQSLDQGLQFLIQYYNGEERAKGNILERFSAQQFPDLHSELNLSSLELGDSALYFCASSGLAGGTGELFFGEGSRLTVL.